This T cell receptor (beta chain) was sequenced in a study of cytomegalovirus exposure and HLA in healthy donors. Healthy individuals who donated bone marrow served as the donors. General observations from the study: Generally TCR sequences proved uncommon, though certain public TCRs appeared in numerous donors. An Asian-associated ancestry cluster reportedly showed fewer N-insertions than the approximately 600-donor mean in a later analysis. Being indistinguishable, some V segments were excluded, TRBV6-2 and TRBV6-3 among them.

A note on this clone: The antigen remains undetermined.

Germline V gene sequence: CDR1 SGHNT, CDR2 YENEEA. CDR3 length: 14 amino acids. Between the trimmed V and J ends, which lost 6 bases and 6 bases, there was a span of 16 bases. PCR amplification relied on 60 Vbeta primers (plus 13 Jbeta primers). Sequencing was performed with immunoSEQ multiplex PCR; in TCRdb, only in-frame clones are kept and a portion is missing. The table shows 200,000 to 250,000 clones, with around 76% occurring only once. The specimen was PBMCs. This clonotype originated in a middle-aged woman in good health and CMV-seropositive. The chain couples TRBV11-3 to TRBJ2-3; a weak D match, TRBD2 (5 bases). The chain's CDR3 is CASSFGAGADTQYF. CDR3 DNA sequence: TGTGCCAGCAGTTTCGGCGCGGGCGCGGATACGCAGTATTTT.